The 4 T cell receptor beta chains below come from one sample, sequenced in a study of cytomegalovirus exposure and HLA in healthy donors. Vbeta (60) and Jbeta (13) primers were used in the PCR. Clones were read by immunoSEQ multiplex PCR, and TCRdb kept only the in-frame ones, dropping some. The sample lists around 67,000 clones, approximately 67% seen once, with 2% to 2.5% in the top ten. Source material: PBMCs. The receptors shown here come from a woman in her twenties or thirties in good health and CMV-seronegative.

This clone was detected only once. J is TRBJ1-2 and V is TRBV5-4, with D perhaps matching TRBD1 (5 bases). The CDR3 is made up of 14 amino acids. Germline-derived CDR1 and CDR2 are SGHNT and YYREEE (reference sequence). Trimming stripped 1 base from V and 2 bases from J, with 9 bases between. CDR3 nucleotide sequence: TGTGCCAGCAGCTTGTACAGGACAAACTATGGCTACACCTTC. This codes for CASSLYRTNYGYTF.

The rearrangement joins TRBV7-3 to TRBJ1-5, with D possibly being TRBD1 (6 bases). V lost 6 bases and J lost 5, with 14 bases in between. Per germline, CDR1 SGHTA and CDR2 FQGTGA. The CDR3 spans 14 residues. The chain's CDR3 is CASSWLGGDQPQHF. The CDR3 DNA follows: TGTGCCAGCAGTTGGTTAGGGGGAGATCAGCCCCAGCATTTT. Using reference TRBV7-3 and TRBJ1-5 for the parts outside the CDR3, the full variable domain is GAGVSQTPSNKVTEKGKYVELRCDPISGHTALYWYRQSLGQGPEFLIYFQGTGAADDSGLPNDRFFAVRPEGSVSTLKIQRTERGDSAVYLCASSWLGGDQPQHFGDGTRLSIL.

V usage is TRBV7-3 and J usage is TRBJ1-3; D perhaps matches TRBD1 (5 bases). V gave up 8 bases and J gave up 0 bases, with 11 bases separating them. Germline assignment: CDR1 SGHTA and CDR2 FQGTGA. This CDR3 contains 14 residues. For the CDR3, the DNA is TGTGCCAGCCATGGGGCCGGCTCTGGAAACACCATATATTTT. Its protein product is CASHGAGSGNTIYF.

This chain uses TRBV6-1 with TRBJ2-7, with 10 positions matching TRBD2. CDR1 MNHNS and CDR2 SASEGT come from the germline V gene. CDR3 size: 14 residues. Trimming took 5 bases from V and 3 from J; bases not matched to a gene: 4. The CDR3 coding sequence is TGTGCCAGCAGTCATAGCGGGGGGCTCTACGAGCAGTACTTC. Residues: CASSHSGGLYEQYF.